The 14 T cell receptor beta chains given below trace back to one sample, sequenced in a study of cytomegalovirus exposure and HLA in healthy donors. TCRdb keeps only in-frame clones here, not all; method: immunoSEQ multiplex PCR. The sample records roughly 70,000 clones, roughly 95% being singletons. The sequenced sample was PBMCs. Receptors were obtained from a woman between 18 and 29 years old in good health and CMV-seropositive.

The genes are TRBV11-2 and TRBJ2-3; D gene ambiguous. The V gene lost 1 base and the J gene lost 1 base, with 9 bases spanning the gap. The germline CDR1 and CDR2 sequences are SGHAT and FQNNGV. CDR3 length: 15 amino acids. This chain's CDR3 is CASSLGVRGTDTQYF. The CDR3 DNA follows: TGTGCCAGCAGCTTAGGGGTACGGGGCACAGATACGCAGTATTTT.

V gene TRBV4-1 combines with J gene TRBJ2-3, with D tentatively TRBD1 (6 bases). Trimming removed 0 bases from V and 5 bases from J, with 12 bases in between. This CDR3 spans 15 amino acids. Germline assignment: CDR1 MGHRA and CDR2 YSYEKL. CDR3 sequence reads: CASSQDSKGGDTQYF. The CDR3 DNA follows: TGCGCCAGCAGCCAAGATTCGAAAGGGGGAGATACGCAGTATTTT.

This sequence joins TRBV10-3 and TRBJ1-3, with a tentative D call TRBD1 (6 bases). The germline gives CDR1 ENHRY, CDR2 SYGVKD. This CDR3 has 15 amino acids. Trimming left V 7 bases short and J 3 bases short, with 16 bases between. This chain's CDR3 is CAINDRSEDGNTIYF. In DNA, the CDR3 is TGTGCCATCAACGACAGGTCGGAGGATGGAAACACCATATATTTT.

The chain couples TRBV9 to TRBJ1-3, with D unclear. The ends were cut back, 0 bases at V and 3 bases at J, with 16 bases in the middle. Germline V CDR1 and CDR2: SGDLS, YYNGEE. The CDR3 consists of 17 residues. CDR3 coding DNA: TGTGCCAGCAGCGTAGATCTTGCCGGGAGCCTTGGAAACACCATATATTTT. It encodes CASSVDLAGSLGNTIYF.

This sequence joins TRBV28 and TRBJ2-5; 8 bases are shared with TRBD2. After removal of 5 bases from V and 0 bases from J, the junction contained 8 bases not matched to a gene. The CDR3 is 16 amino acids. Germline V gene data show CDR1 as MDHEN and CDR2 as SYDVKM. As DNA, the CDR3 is TGTGCCAGCAGTGCCCCTCTAGCGGGTTACCAAGAGACCCAGTACTTC. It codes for CASSAPLAGYQETQYF.

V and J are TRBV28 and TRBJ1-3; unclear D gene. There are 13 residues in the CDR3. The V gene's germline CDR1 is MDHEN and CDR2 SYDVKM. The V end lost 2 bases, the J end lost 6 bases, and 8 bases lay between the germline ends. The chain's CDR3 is CASSLPGQNTIYF. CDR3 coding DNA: TGTGCCAGCAGTTTACCAGGCCAAAACACCATATATTTT.

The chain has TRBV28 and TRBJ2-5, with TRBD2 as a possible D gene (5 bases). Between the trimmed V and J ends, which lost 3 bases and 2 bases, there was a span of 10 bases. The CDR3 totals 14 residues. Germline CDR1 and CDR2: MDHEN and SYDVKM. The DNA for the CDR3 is TGTGCCAGCAGTTTGGTCGGGGTACAAGAGACCCAGTACTTC. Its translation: CASSLVGVQETQYF.

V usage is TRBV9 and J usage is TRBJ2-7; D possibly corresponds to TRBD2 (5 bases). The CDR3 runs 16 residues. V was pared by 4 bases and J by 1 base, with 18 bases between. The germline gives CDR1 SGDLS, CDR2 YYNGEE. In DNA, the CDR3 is TGTGCCAGCAGCCCGGTGATGGGGAGTTTGTCCTACGAGCAGTACTTC. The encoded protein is CASSPVMGSLSYEQYF. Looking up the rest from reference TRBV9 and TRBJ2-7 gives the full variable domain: DSGVTQTPKHLITATGQRVTLRCSPRSGDLSVYWYQQSLDQGLQFLIQYYNGEERAKGNILERFSAQQFPDLHSELNLSSLELGDSALYFCASSPVMGSLSYEQYFGPGTRLTVT.

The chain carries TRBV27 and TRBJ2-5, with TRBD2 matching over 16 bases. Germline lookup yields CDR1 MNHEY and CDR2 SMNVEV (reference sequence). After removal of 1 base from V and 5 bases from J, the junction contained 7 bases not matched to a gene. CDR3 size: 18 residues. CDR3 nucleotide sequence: TGTGCCAGCAGTTTATGGGGACTAGCGGGAGGGCCGCAGGAGACCCAGTACTTC. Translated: CASSLWGLAGGPQETQYF.

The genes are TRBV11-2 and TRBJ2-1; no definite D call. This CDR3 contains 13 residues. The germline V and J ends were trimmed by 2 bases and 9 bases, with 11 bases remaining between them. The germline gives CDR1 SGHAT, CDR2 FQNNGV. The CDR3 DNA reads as TGTGCCAGCAGCTTAAAGGAGCAAGGTGAGCAGTTCTTC. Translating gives CASSLKEQGEQFF.

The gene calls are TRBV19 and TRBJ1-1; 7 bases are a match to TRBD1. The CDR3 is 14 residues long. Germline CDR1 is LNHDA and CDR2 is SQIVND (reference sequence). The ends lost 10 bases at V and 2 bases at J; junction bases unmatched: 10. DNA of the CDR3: TGTGCCACCACTTGGGGACAGCGAAACACTGAAGCTTTCTTT. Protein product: CATTWGQRNTEAFF. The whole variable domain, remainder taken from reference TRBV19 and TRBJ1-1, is DGGITQSPKYLFRKEGQNVTLSCEQNLNHDAMYWYRQDPGQGLRLIYYSQIVNDFQKGDIAEGYSVSREKKESFPLTVTSAQKNPTAFYLCATTWGQRNTEAFFGQGTRLTVV.

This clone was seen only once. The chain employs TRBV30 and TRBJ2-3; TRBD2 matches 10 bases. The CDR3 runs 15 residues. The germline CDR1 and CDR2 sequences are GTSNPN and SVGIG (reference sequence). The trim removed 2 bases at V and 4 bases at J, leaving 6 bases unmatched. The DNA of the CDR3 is TGTGCCTGGAGTCCTAGCGGGAGTTGGTCAGATACGCAGTATTTT. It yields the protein CAWSPSGSWSDTQYF.

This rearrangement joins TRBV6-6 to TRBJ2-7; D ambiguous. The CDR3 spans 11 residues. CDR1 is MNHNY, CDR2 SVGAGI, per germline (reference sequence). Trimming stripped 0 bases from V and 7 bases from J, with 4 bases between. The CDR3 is CASSYSNEQYF. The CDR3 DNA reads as TGTGCCAGCAGTTACTCTAATGAGCAGTACTTC.

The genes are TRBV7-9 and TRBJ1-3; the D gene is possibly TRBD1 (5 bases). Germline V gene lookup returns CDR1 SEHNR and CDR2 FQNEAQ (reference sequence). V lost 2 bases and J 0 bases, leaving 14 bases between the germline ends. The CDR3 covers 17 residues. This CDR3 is CASSLYSRQLSGNTIYF. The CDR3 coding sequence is TGTGCCAGCAGCTTATATAGTAGACAGCTCTCTGGAAACACCATATATTTT.